The 8 T cell receptor beta chains reported below all come from one sample, sequenced in a study of radiotherapy plus CTLA-4 blockade in lung cancer. Assay used: immunoSEQ multiplex PCR; TCRdb lists only in-frame clones, some missing. The sample consists of 30,000 to 50,000 clones, 79% of them appearing once. The source material was peripheral blood, sampled from a patient treated with radiotherapy plus ipilimumab. The origin of the receptors is a human donor with non-small cell lung cancer that progressed on radiotherapy plus ipilimumab.

The rearrangement uses TRBV4-1 and TRBJ2-3; 10 bases are a match to TRBD2. The CDR3 consists of 14 residues. The germline V gene encodes CDR1 MGHRA and CDR2 YSYEKL. The J segment lost 10 bases and the V segment lost 4 bases, leaving 8 bases of the junction unmatched. The CDR3 DNA follows: TGCGCCAGCAGCCGATTATTAGCGGGGGGCCCGCAGTATTTT. Translation: CASSRLLAGGPQYF.

The rearrangement uses TRBV7-2 and TRBJ1-2; D may be TRBD1 (5 bases). Germline V gene data show CDR1 as SGHTA and CDR2 as FQGNSA. V was trimmed by 0 bases and J by 4 bases, leaving 9 bases between them. The CDR3 is 14 amino acids. CDR3 DNA sequence: TGTGCCAGCAGCTTAGCGCGGACAAGCTATGGCTACACCTTC. Its translation is CASSLARTSYGYTF.

The V call is TRBV9, the J call TRBJ1-6, with D perhaps TRBD1 (6 bases). Looked up from germline, CDR1 is SGDLS and CDR2 is YYNGEE. Trimming cost V 5 bases and J 6 bases, with 15 bases left between them. The CDR3 runs to 15 residues. Here the CDR3 reads CASSENGTPNSPLHF. The CDR3 nucleotides read TGTGCCAGCAGTGAAAACGGGACACCTAATTCACCCCTCCACTTT.

This chain uses TRBV25-1 with TRBJ2-2, with 7 bases lining up with TRBD1. CDR3 length: 15 residues. Germline V gene lookup returns CDR1 MGHDK and CDR2 SYGVNS. V gave up 3 bases and J gave up 7 bases; unmatched junction bases: 8. The CDR3 loop reads CASSDLTGVSGELFF. DNA of the CDR3: TGTGCCAGCAGTGACCTTACAGGGGTGAGCGGGGAGCTGTTTTTT.

This clone has a single count. V usage is TRBV2 and J usage is TRBJ1-2; D not resolved. This CDR3 comprises 11 residues. In germline, CDR1 is SNHLY, CDR2 FYNNEI. Trimming left V 7 bases short and J 8 bases short, with 11 bases between. In DNA form, the CDR3 reads TGTGCCAGCAATGGAGGAAGCGGCTACACCTTC. Its translation: CASNGGSGYTF.

This clone was seen only a few times. The chain combines TRBV2 with TRBJ1-2; tentative D call: TRBD1 (5 bases). Germline V gene sequence: CDR1 SNHLY, CDR2 FYNNEI. The CDR3 extends over 15 amino acids. The ends were cut back, 4 bases at V and 4 bases at J, with 16 bases in the middle. The CDR3 sequence is CASSVSQEGLYGYTF. CDR3 sequence (DNA): TGTGCCAGCAGTGTTTCTCAGGAGGGGCTCTATGGCTACACCTTC.

The J gene is TRBJ2-1, the V gene TRBV11-3, with a weak D call TRBD2 (6 bases). The CDR3 has 14 amino acids. The V end was cut by 5 bases, the J end by 9 bases, with 17 bases between. From germline, CDR1 is SGHNT and CDR2 YENEEA. CDR3 sequence (DNA): TGTGCCAGCAGCACCACGACTAGTCGGGGTGAGCAGTTCTTC. Its protein product is CASSTTTSRGEQFF. The whole variable domain, filled in from reference TRBV11-3 and TRBJ2-1, reads EAGVVQSPRYKIIEKKQPVAFWCNPISGHNTLYWYLQNLGQGPELLIRYENEEAVDDSQLPKDRFSAERLKGVDSTLKIQPAELGDSAVYLCASSTTTSRGEQFFGPGTRLTVL.

This clone counts as large (0.1 to 1%). The chain is built from TRBV4-3 and TRBJ1-4; weak D call: TRBD1 (5 bases). The CDR3 contains 14 residues. CDR1 is LGHNA, CDR2 YSLEER, per germline. The V end was cut by 4 bases, the J end by 3 bases, with 9 bases between. This CDR3 reads CASSPTESNEKLFF. The CDR3, as DNA: TGCGCCAGCAGCCCGACAGAATCTAATGAAAAACTGTTTTTT.